The clone carrying this TCR beta chain was recorded only once. The sample is drawn from a study of T cells after somatic rescue of genetic block. The protocol was immunoSEQ multiplex PCR, while the TCRdb copy is restricted to in-frame clones and leaves out a portion. The sample has some 13,000 clones; roughly three quarters are singletons. The CDR3 has 15 amino acids. The ends were cut back, 7 bases at V and 0 bases at J, with 15 bases in the middle. Germline lookup yields CDR1 MNHEY and CDR2 SVGAGI. Sequenced sample: peripheral blood mononuclear cells (PBMCs). The source of this sequence is a boy aged 10-17 years. V is TRBV6-5 and J is TRBJ1-1; possibly TRBD1 for D (5 bases). The CDR3 coding sequence is TGTGCCAGCATGAGTTGGTCAGGGCTGAACACTGAAGCTTTCTTT. Its translation is CASMSWSGLNTEAFF.